A single sample is the source of the 17 T cell receptor beta chains below, sequenced in a study of blood T cell repertoires in COVID-19. Profiling relied on immunoSEQ multiplex PCR, and the TCRdb table lists in-frame clones only, not all of them. Among over 600,000 clones, approximately 90% were seen once, and the ten largest hold under 0.3%. The source material was peripheral blood. These receptors all stem from a woman aged 18-30 years with acute or convalescent COVID-19.

The V call is TRBV5-1, the J call TRBJ2-2; no firm D call. This CDR3 has 14 amino acids. Trimming took 2 bases from V and 1 from J, leaving 6 bases between them. Germline CDR1 reads SGHRS; CDR2 reads YFSETQ. In DNA, the CDR3 is TGCGCCAGCAGCTTAACTGAGAACACCGGGGAGCTGTTTTTT. Translation: CASSLTENTGELFF.

CDR3: CASSSLSGNTIYF. The CDR3 DNA sequence: TGTGCCAGCAGTTCCCTCTCTGGAAACACCATATATTTT. V usage is TRBV12-3 or TRBV12-4 and J usage is TRBJ1-3; D gene unclear. The CDR3 is 13 amino acids. The V gene lost 4 bases and the J gene lost 0 bases, with 4 bases spanning the gap.

For the CDR3, the DNA is TGTGCCAGCAGCCGCTGGGGGCCATTGGAAGGCTACACCTTC. Its protein is CASSRWGPLEGYTF. V is TRBV5-6 and J is TRBJ1-2, with a possible D match to TRBD1 (6 bases). CDR1 and CDR2 from the germline V gene are SGHDT and YYEEEE. The V gene lost 4 bases and the J gene lost 8 bases, with 18 bases spanning the gap. This CDR3 is built from 14 residues.

Concerning this clone: This sample includes further DNA sequences coding for the same CDR3. J is TRBJ1-3 and V is TRBV5-1; D not certain. There are 14 residues in the CDR3. From germline, CDR1 is SGHRS and CDR2 YFSETQ. The V end was cut by 1 base, the J end by 2 bases, with 7 bases between. The CDR3 bases are TGCGCCAGCAGCTTGACGGGGACTGGAAACACCATATATTTT. Translated, it gives CASSLTGTGNTIYF.

This chain connects TRBV15 to TRBJ1-1; D is unclear. The CDR3 length is 13 residues. The ends were cut back, 0 bases at V and 5 bases at J, with 7 bases in the middle. The germline V gene has CDR1 LNHNV and CDR2 YYDKDF (reference sequence). This chain's CDR3 is CATSRDSGTEAFF. The CDR3 coding sequence is TGTGCCACCAGCAGAGACAGCGGGACTGAAGCTTTCTTT.

This chain uses TRBV28 with TRBJ2-6; D possibly corresponds to TRBD1 (6 bases). Per germline, CDR1 MDHEN and CDR2 SYDVKM. This CDR3 is 15 amino acids long. The V end was cut by 7 bases, the J end by 4 bases, with 14 bases between. The CDR3 coding sequence is TGTGCCAGCACCCAAGGGGGTGCCGGGGCCAACGTCCTGACTTTC. This codes for CASTQGGAGANVLTF. Complete variable domain (other parts from reference TRBV28 and TRBJ2-6): DVKVTQSSRYLVKRTGEKVFLECVQDMDHENMFWYRQDPGLGLRLIYFSYDVKMKEKGDIPEGYSVSREKKERFSLILESASTNQTSMYLCASTQGGAGANVLTFGAGSRLTVL.

The chain employs TRBV27 and TRBJ1-5; 7 bases agree with TRBD1. V was pared by 8 bases and J by 6 bases, with 13 bases of the junction left unmatched. Germline-derived CDR1 and CDR2 are MNHEY and SMNVEV (reference sequence). The CDR3 contains 15 residues. CDR3: CASGIRGDSGQPQHF. The CDR3 coding sequence is TGTGCCAGCGGAATCCGAGGGGACAGCGGTCAGCCCCAGCATTTT.

The gene calls are TRBV7-2 and TRBJ2-7; weak D call: TRBD1 (5 bases). Germline assignment: CDR1 SGHTA and CDR2 FQGNSA. The ends were cut back, 0 bases at V and 2 bases at J, with 11 bases in the middle. The CDR3 consists of 15 residues. The DNA for the CDR3 is TGTGCCAGCAGCTTAGCAACAGGTCCCACCTACGAGCAGTACTTC. Amino acid sequence: CASSLATGPTYEQYF. Complete variable domain (other parts from reference TRBV7-2 and TRBJ2-7): GAGVSQSPSNKVTEKGKDVELRCDPISGHTALYWYRQSLGQGLEFLIYFQGNSAPDKSGLPSDRFSAERTGGSVSTLTIQRTQQEDSAVYLCASSLATGPTYEQYFGPGTRLTVT.

The chain joins TRBV5-6 to TRBJ2-3; tentatively, D is TRBD2 (7 bases). CDR1 is SGHDT and CDR2 is YYEEEE in the germline V gene. This CDR3 is 19 amino acids long. Trimming took off 10 bases at V and 6 bases at J, with 36 bases between the two ends. The CDR3 loop is CARRWGGATGPYLKDTQYF. CDR3 bases: TGTGCCCGCCGCTGGGGGGGGGCTACAGGGCCATACCTTAAGGATACGCAGTATTTT.

The rearrangement joins TRBV12-5 to TRBJ1-1; D gene uncertain. Trimming removed 5 bases from V and 5 bases from J, with 6 bases in between. This CDR3 region has 11 residues. Germline loops: CDR1 LGHNT, CDR2 FRNRAP. The CDR3 protein is CASGPRTEAFF. The CDR3 region has the DNA TGTGCTAGTGGTCCCCGGACTGAAGCTTTCTTT.

The rearrangement links TRBV19 to TRBJ2-3, with D tentatively TRBD2 (5 bases). The CDR3 runs to 15 residues. Germline V gene sequence: CDR1 LNHDA, CDR2 SQIVND (reference sequence). The V end was cut by 3 bases, the J end by 5 bases, with 15 bases between. CDR3 loop: CASSIERWRVDTQYF. CDR3 in DNA: TGTGCCAGTAGTATCGAGCGGTGGCGGGTAGATACGCAGTATTTT.

The V call is TRBV11-2, the J call TRBJ1-1; D may be TRBD1 (6 bases). This CDR3 is 14 amino acids long. Trimming left V 6 bases short and J 3 bases short, with 14 bases between. Germline loops: CDR1 SGHAT, CDR2 FQNNGV. The CDR3 spells CASSWTTGHTEAFF. CDR3 sequence (DNA): TGTGCCAGCAGTTGGACCACAGGGCACACTGAAGCTTTCTTT.

The chain uses TRBV6-5 and TRBJ2-5, with TRBD2 matching over 12 bases. The CDR3 covers 15 residues. Germline CDR1 MNHEY, CDR2 SVGAGI. V was pared by 5 bases and J by 2 bases, with 3 bases of the junction left unmatched. The CDR3 nucleotides are TGTGCCAGCAGTCGGACTAGCGGGGAGCAAGAGACCCAGTACTTC. Protein sequence: CASSRTSGEQETQYF.

This clone was seen a handful of times. The chain employs TRBV5-4 and TRBJ1-1; no clear D. This CDR3 has 13 residues. Germline CDR1 and CDR2: SGHNT and YYREEE (reference sequence). V was trimmed by 0 bases and J by 6 bases, leaving 9 bases between them. CDR3 sequence: CASSLAHGAEAFF. For the CDR3, the DNA is TGTGCCAGCAGCTTGGCACACGGAGCTGAAGCTTTCTTT.

The rearrangement joins TRBV18 to TRBJ2-2; D possibly corresponds to TRBD2 (5 bases). There are 16 residues in the CDR3. The germline V gene has CDR1 KGHSH and CDR2 LQKENI. V was cut by 5 bases and J by 4 bases, with 17 bases left in between. This chain's CDR3 is CASSVRTSDLTGELFF. In DNA, the CDR3 is TGTGCCAGCTCAGTCCGTACTAGTGATCTCACCGGGGAGCTGTTTTTT.

The CDR3 DNA sequence: TGTGCCAGCAGCTTATACCCCCTTGACAGCCGGAACTCCTACGAGCAGTACTTC. Amino acids: CASSLYPLDSRNSYEQYF. V and J are TRBV11-2 and TRBJ2-7; tentative D call: TRBD1 (5 bases). The CDR3 is made up of 18 amino acids. CDR1 SGHAT and CDR2 FQNNGV come from the germline V gene. V was clipped by 2 bases and J by 0 bases, with 20 bases between them.

The chain is built from TRBV6-2 or TRBV6-3 and TRBJ1-2; D is undetermined. Germline-derived CDR1 and CDR2 are MNHEY and SVGEGT. V lost 6 bases and J lost 7, with 15 bases in between. CDR3 length equals 13 residues. The CDR3 loop reads CASSLLTVGGYTF. CDR3 nucleotide sequence: TGTGCCAGCAGCCTATTAACAGTGGGTGGCTACACCTTC.